These 4 T cell receptor beta chains came from one sample sequenced in a study of shared clonotypes between healthy human individuals. The table came from immunoSEQ multiplex PCR; TCRdb's copy has only in-frame clones and leaves some out. The sample records about 1 million clones, around 82% being singletons. Sample: memory CD4+ T cells from PBMCs. Subset meaning: CD45RA-negative fraction. The receptor set was obtained from a man between 18 and 35 years old in good health. Some clones in this sample may be carry-over from other donors' samples.

The chain joins TRBV2 to TRBJ1-2; 11 bases map to TRBD1. In germline, CDR1 is SNHLY, CDR2 FYNNEI. V lost 7 bases, J lost 8 bases, and 6 bases stayed unmatched. The CDR3 extends over 13 amino acids. The CDR3 is CASIGQGANGYTF. The DNA for the CDR3 is TGTGCCAGCATTGGACAGGGGGCTAACGGCTACACCTTC.

The chain recombines TRBV5-1 with TRBJ2-2, with 7 positions matching TRBD2. The CDR3 runs to 17 residues. The trim removed 5 bases at V and 0 bases at J, leaving 10 bases unmatched. Germline CDR1 reads SGHRS; CDR2 reads YFSETQ. The CDR3 loop is CASRRDASGTNTGELFF. DNA for the CDR3: TGCGCCAGCAGACGAGACGCGAGCGGGACGAACACCGGGGAGCTGTTTTTT.

The chain couples TRBV7-9 to TRBJ2-7, with 7 bases fitting TRBD2. The germline V gene encodes CDR1 SEHNR and CDR2 FQNEAQ (reference sequence). Germline trimming cut 6 bases from V and 2 bases from J; bases unmatched to any gene: 10. This CDR3 spans 15 amino acids. CDR3 region: CASSSTGEGTYEQYF. The CDR3 nucleotides are TGTGCCAGCAGTTCAACGGGGGAGGGCACCTACGAGCAGTACTTC.

This chain connects TRBV5-4 to TRBJ2-3; D remains ambiguous. Between the trimmed V and J ends, which lost 0 bases and 2 bases, there was a span of 4 bases. The CDR3 consists of 13 residues. Germline CDR1 SGHNT, CDR2 YYREEE (reference sequence). The DNA for the CDR3 is TGTGCCAGCAGCTTGGCGGCCACAGATACGCAGTATTTT. It is translated as CASSLAATDTQYF.